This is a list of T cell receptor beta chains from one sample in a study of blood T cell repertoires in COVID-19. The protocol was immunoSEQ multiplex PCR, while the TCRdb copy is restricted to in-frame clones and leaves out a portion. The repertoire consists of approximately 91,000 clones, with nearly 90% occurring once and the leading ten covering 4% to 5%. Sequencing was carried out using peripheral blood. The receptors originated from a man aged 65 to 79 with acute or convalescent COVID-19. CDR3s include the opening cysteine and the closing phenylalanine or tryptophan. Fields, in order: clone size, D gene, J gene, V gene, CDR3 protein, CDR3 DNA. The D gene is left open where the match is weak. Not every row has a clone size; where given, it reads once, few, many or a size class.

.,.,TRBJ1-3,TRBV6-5,CASRPPDGGNTIYF,TGTGCCAGCAGACCCCCCGACGGGGGAAACACCATATATTTT
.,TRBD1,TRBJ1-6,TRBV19,CASTPGTGERNSPLHF,TGTGCCAGTACCCCCGGGACAGGGGAGCGTAATTCACCCCTCCACTTT
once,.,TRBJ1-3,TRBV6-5,CASSRSGGNTIYF,TGTGCCAGCAGTCGGTCCGGGGGAAACACCATATATTTT
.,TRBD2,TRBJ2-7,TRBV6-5,CASRLGLAPTYEQYF,TGTGCCAGCAGACTCGGACTAGCGCCTACCTACGAGCAGTACTTC
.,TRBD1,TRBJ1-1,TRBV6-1,CASSERQGGTFF,TGTGCCAGCAGTGAGCGACAGGGGGGGACTTTCTTT
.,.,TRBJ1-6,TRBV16,CASSRQSRGSSYNSPLHF,TGTGCCAGCAGCCGACAGTCACGGGGGAGCTCCTATAATTCACCCCTCCACTTT
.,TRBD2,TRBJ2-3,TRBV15,CATSRGRTSGDTQYF,TGTGCCACCAGCAGAGGGAGGACTAGCGGAGATACGCAGTATTTT
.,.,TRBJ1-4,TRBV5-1,CASSRGGSNEKLFF,TGCGCCAGCAGCCGCGGGGGCAGTAATGAAAAACTGTTTTTT
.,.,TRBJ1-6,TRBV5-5,CASRPQVSLDSPLHF,TGTGCCAGCAGACCCCAGGTGTCGCTTGATTCACCCCTCCACTTT
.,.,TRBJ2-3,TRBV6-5,CASRSEAVRTDTQYF,TGTGCCAGCAGGTCGGAAGCGGTCCGCACAGATACGCAGTATTTT
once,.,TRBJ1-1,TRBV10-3,CAISADPGRNTEAFF,TGTGCCATCAGTGCCGACCCGGGGAGGAACACTGAAGCTTTCTTT
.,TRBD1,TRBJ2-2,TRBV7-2,CASSIRQGGTGELFF,TGTGCCAGCAGCATAAGACAGGGGGGTACCGGGGAGCTGTTTTTT